One and the same sample provided the 3 T cell receptor beta chains below, sequenced in a study of control samples from healthy donors and cancer patients. Produced via immunoSEQ multiplex PCR; TCRdb's table is partial and in-frame only. The sample lists some 140,000 clones, about nine tenths occurring once. Sequencing was done on a sample of blood. The origin of the receptors is a man under 40 in good health.

This clone is a singleton in its sample. V gene TRBV7-2 combines with J gene TRBJ2-1, with 9 nucleotides matching TRBD2. After removal of 3 bases from V and 6 bases from J, the junction contained 9 bases not matched to a gene. Germline V CDR1 and CDR2: SGHTA, FQGNSA. There are 16 residues in the CDR3. CDR3 nucleotide sequence: TGTGCCAGCAGCTTTGGGGGCGGGAGGGCCCTCAATGAGCAGTTCTTC. This gives the protein CASSFGGGRALNEQFF.

The chain is built from TRBV10-3 and TRBJ2-7; D possibly corresponds to TRBD1 (6 bases). CDR1 and CDR2 (germline): ENHRY, SYGVKD. V dropped 4 bases and J dropped 4 bases, with 20 bases sitting between them. This CDR3 comprises 16 residues. In DNA form, the CDR3 reads TGTGCCATCAGTGGTATTAAGACAGGTTCGGTTTACGAGCAGTACTTC. As protein: CAISGIKTGSVYEQYF.

The chain has TRBV30 and TRBJ1-3; TRBD1 is a possible D gene (6 bases). The V gene's germline CDR1 is GTSNPN and CDR2 SVGIG (reference sequence). V was shortened by 0 bases and J by 1 base, with 7 bases between the two germline ends. This CDR3 region has 14 residues. The CDR3 here is CAWSVGQSGNTIYF. CDR3 nucleotide sequence: TGTGCCTGGAGTGTCGGACAGTCTGGAAACACCATATATTTT.